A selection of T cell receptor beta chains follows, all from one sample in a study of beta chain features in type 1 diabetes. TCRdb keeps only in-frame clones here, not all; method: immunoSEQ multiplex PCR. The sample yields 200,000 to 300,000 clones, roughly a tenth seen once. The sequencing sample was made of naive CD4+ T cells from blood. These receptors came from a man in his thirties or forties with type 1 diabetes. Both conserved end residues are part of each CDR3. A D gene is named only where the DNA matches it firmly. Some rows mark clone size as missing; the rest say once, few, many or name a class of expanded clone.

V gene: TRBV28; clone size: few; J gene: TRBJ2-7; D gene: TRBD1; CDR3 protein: CASSRDRDYYEQYF; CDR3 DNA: TGTGCCAGCAGCCGCGACAGGGATTACTACGAGCAGTACTTC
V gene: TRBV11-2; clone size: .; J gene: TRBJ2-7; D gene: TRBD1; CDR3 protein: CASSLGTGLFEQYF; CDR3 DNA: TGTGCCAGCAGCTTAGGGACAGGGCTCTTTGAGCAGTACTTC
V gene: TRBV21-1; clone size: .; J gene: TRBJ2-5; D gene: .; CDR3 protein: CASSIPKSPGQGRETQYF; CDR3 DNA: TGTGCCAGCAGCATCCCAAAGTCACCGGGACAGGGAAGGGAGACCCAGTACTTC
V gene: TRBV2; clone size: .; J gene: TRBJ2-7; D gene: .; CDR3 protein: CASGGGSSYEQYF; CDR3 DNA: TGTGCCAGCGGTGGAGGGAGCTCCTACGAGCAGTACTTC
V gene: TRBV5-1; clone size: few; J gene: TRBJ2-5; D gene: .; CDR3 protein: CASSSGTNQETQYF; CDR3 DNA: TGCGCCAGCAGCTCAGGGACAAACCAAGAGACCCAGTACTTC
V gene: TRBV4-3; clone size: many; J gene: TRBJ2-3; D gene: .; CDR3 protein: CASSQDLVRARDTQYF; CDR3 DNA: TGCGCCAGCAGCCAAGATCTGGTCAGGGCGAGAGATACGCAGTATTTT
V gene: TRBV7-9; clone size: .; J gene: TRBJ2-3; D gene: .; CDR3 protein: CASSFIRGGTDTQYF; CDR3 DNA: TGTGCCAGCAGCTTCATACGAGGGGGAACAGATACGCAGTATTTT
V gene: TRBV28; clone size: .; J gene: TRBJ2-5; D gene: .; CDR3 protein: CASGRGGIQETQYF; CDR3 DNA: TGTGCCAGCGGTAGGGGGGGGATTCAAGAGACCCAGTACTTC
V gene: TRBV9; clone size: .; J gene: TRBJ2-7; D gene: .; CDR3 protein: CASSVGSRGSSYEQYF; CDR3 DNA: TGTGCCAGCAGCGTAGGTTCCAGAGGGAGCTCCTACGAGCAGTACTTC
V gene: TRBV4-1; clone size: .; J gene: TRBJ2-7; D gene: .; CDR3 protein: CASSPPIYRASYEQYF; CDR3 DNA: TGCGCCAGCAGCCCACCAATCTACAGGGCTTCCTACGAGCAGTACTTC
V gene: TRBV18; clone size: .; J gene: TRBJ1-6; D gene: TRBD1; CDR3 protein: CASSPGTGVGSPLHF; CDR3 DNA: TGTGCCAGCTCACCAGGGACAGGGGTCGGGTCACCCCTCCACTTT
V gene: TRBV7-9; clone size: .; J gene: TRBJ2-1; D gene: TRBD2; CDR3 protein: CASSLAGGGTEQFF; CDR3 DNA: TGTGCCAGCAGCTTAGCTGGCGGGGGTACGGAGCAGTTCTTC
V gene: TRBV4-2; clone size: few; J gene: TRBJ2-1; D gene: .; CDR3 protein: CASSQAARVDYNEQFF; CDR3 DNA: TGTGCCAGCAGCCAGGCCGCCAGGGTAGACTACAATGAGCAGTTCTTC
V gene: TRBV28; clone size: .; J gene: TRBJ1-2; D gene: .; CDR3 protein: CASSLQGPYGYTF; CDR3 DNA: TGTGCCAGCAGTTTACAGGGCCCCTATGGCTACACCTTC
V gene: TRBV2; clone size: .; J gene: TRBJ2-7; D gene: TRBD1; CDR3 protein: CASNRDREFGEQYF; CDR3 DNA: TGTGCCAGCAACCGGGACAGGGAATTTGGCGAGCAGTACTTC
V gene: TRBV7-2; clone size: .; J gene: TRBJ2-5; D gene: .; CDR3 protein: CASSLATASRETQYF; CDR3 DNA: TGTGCCAGCAGCTTAGCGACGGCTAGCCGGGAGACCCAGTACTTC
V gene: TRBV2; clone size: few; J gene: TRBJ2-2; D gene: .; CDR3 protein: CASTRISGTGELFF; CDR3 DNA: TGTGCCAGCACTCGGATTTCGGGCACCGGGGAGCTGTTTTTT
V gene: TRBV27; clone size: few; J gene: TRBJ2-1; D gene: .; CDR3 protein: CASSLSIARGQFF; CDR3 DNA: TGTGCCAGCAGTTTATCGATAGCCCGGGGGCAGTTCTTC
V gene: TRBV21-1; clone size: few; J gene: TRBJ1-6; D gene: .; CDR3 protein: CASSKGKGTGPRDLHF; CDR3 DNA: TGTGCCAGCAGCAAAGGGAAGGGGACAGGCCCACGGGACCTCCACTTT
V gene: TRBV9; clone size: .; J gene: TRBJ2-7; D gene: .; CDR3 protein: CASSGSGSHEQYF; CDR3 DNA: TGTGCCAGCAGCGGTAGCGGTTCGCACGAGCAGTACTTC
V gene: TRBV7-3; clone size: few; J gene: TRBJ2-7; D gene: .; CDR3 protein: CASSLTPSYHEQYF; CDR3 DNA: TGTGCCAGCAGCTTAACACCTAGCTACCACGAGCAGTACTTC
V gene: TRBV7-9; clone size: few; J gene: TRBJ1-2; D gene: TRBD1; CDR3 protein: CASSSLPGQGFGYTF; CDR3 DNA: TGTGCCAGCAGCTCGCTACCGGGACAGGGGTTCGGCTACACCTTC
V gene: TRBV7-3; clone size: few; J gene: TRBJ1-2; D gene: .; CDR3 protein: CASSPGADYGYTF; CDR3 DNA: TGTGCCAGCAGTCCTGGGGCTGACTATGGCTACACCTTC
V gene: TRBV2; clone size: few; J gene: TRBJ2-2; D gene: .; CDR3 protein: CASSAQGKTGELFF; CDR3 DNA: TGTGCCAGCAGTGCACAGGGAAAGACCGGGGAGCTGTTTTTT
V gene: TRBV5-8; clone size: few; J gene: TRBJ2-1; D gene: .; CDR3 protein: CASSYLDSSYNEQFF; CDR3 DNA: TGTGCCAGCAGCTATCTGGACAGCTCCTACAATGAGCAGTTCTTC